One T cell receptor (beta chain) is described in this entry. No antigen is known for it. This entry is derived from a study of CD8+CD57+ T cells in acquired aplastic anemia. The study's findings and limits: Between patients and controls, twenty-nine CD8+ CDR3 sequences were found in common. With respect to CD8+ Simpson's diversity, patients and controls did not differ significantly.

CDR1 MGHDK and CDR2 SYGVNS come from the germline V gene. Trimming took 4 bases from V and 6 from J, leaving 7 bases between them. The CDR3 is made up of 12 amino acids. Genomic DNA served as template for TCR beta VDJ and CDR3 profiling. From the reads, TCRdb called clonotypes with MiXCR, one entry per CDR3 protein. Of about 180,000 distinct CDR3 sequences listed, roughly 65% are singletons. The patients chosen for sequencing had shown expansion of CD8+CD57+ cells (detected by flow cytometry). Severe acquired aplastic anemia was present in every patient. By the time of blood sampling, patients had still received no therapy.

V and J are TRBV25-1 and TRBJ2-1; D is unresolved. The sequence was collected from a human donor with aplastic anemia. Source material: sorted CD4+, CD8+, or CD8+CD57+ T cells (not recorded which) from PBMCs. The CDR3 DNA reads TGTGCCAGCAGTGCTGTACTCAATGAGCAGTTCTTC. Translating gives CASSAVLNEQFF.